This passage covers 19 T cell receptor beta chains from one sample sequenced in a study of cytomegalovirus exposure and HLA in healthy donors. The PCR contained 60 Vbeta and 13 Jbeta primers. Clones were sequenced by immunoSEQ multiplex PCR, and TCRdb holds only the in-frame ones, with some missing. The sample has 95,000 to 150,000 clones, about three fifths seen once. The sample consisted of PBMCs. These receptors were taken from a man aged 40-55 years in good health and CMV-seropositive.

This chain uses TRBV15 with TRBJ2-3; 7 bases line up with TRBD2. Germline V lookup: CDR1 LNHNV, CDR2 YYDKDF (reference sequence). V was clipped by 3 bases and J by 6 bases; unmatched bases: 6. The CDR3 spans 14 residues. Written as DNA, the CDR3 is TGTGCCACCAGCAGCAGGCGGGAGTCCGATACGCAGTATTTT. Encoded protein: CATSSRRESDTQYF.

The table lists this clone with a count of one. The V and J genes are TRBV4-3 and TRBJ2-7; possibly TRBD2 for D (5 bases). V gave up 6 bases and J gave up 0 bases, with 12 bases separating them. Per the germline V gene, CDR1 is LGHNA and CDR2 is YSLEER. The CDR3 consists of 14 residues. The CDR3 region is CASSEDGDSYEQYF. In DNA, the CDR3 is TGCGCCAGCAGTGAGGACGGGGACTCCTACGAGCAGTACTTC.

This clone showed up just a few times. The rearrangement links TRBV10-2 to TRBJ2-1; tentative D call: TRBD1 (5 bases). Trimming took 5 bases from V and 0 from J, leaving 8 bases between them. CDR1 is WSHSY, CDR2 SAAADI, per germline. This CDR3 has 14 amino acids. CDR3: CASSPDTSYNEQFF. The DNA of the CDR3 is TGCGCCAGCAGTCCGGACACCTCCTACAATGAGCAGTTCTTC.

This clone occurred a few times. The rearrangement links TRBV5-4 to TRBJ2-7; 9 bases align to TRBD2. Trimming cost V 7 bases and J 5 bases; bases outside gene matches: 7. The germline V gene encodes CDR1 SGHNT and CDR2 YYREEE (reference sequence). This CDR3 contains 13 residues. The CDR3 sequence is CASGPLAGNEQYF. Here the CDR3 DNA reads TGTGCCAGCGGGCCGCTAGCGGGGAACGAGCAGTACTTC.

The rearrangement uses TRBV2 and TRBJ1-1, with TRBD1 matching over 9 bases. V gave up 9 bases and J gave up 0 bases; unmatched junction bases: 2. This CDR3 is built from 13 residues. Germline assignment: CDR1 SNHLY and CDR2 FYNNEI. CDR3 sequence reads: CASYRGLNTEAFF. CDR3 sequence (DNA): TGTGCCAGTTACAGGGGGCTGAACACTGAAGCTTTCTTT.

The V gene is TRBV6-5, the J gene TRBJ1-2; D is perhaps TRBD1 (5 bases). V was shortened by 4 bases and J by 3 bases, with 12 bases between the two germline ends. The CDR3 spans 14 residues. Per germline, CDR1 MNHEY and CDR2 SVGAGI. CDR3 protein: CASSSRWGDYGYTF. DNA for the CDR3: TGTGCCAGCAGTTCCAGGTGGGGGGACTATGGCTACACCTTC.

This clone was counted a few times. J is TRBJ1-3 and V is TRBV6-5; a weak D match, TRBD1 (6 bases). CDR3 length: 15 residues. In germline, CDR1 is MNHEY, CDR2 SVGAGI. The ends were cut back, 0 bases at V and 2 bases at J, with 8 bases in the middle. CDR3 in DNA: TGTGCCAGCAGTTACTCTTCAGGGGCTGGAAACACCATATATTTT. Protein: CASSYSSGAGNTIYF.

V gene TRBV6-5 combines with J gene TRBJ2-5, with TRBD1 matching 8 bases. The J call may be incorrect, as the DNA end agrees better with TRBJ2-7. This CDR3 has 15 amino acids. CDR1 is MNHEY and CDR2 is SVGAGI in the germline V gene. The CDR3 protein is CASRRTGYFYYEQYF. The CDR3 DNA reads TGTGCCAGCAGGCGGACAGGGTATTTTTACTACGAGCAGTACTTC.

This chain joins TRBV19 and TRBJ2-7; 7 nucleotides align to TRBD1. Germline V gives CDR1 LNHDA, CDR2 SQIVND (reference sequence). CDR3 length equals 14 residues. The V gene end was trimmed by 5 bases and the J gene end by 2 bases; junction bases not matched to a gene: 6. Here the CDR3 DNA reads TGTGCCAGTAGTCGTCGGGACAGAGCCTACGAGCAGTACTTC. Amino acids: CASSRRDRAYEQYF.

This chain joins TRBV7-3 and TRBJ1-1, with 7 bases fitting TRBD1. This CDR3 region has 14 residues. CDR1 is SGHTA, CDR2 FQGTGA, per germline. V was clipped by 5 bases and J by 2 bases; unmatched bases: 5. In nucleotides, the CDR3 is TGTGCCAGCAGCCCGGACAGGACCAACACTGAAGCTTTCTTT. As protein: CASSPDRTNTEAFF.

DNA for the CDR3: TGTGCCAGCAGTTACTTTCAGGGAGGTAATTCACCCCTCCACTTT. Encoded protein: CASSYFQGGNSPLHF. The chain combines TRBV6-5 with TRBJ1-6; D is possibly TRBD1 (5 bases). Trimming took 1 base from V and 6 from J, leaving 10 bases between them. There are 15 residues in the CDR3. The germline gives CDR1 MNHEY, CDR2 SVGAGI.

The chain combines TRBV7-2 with TRBJ2-3; 8 positions match TRBD2. The CDR3 consists of 13 residues. Trimming cost V 4 bases and J 5 bases; bases outside gene matches: 2. Germline V CDR1 and CDR2: SGHTA, FQGNSA. This CDR3 reads CASSSGGEDTQYF. The CDR3 bases are TGTGCCAGCAGCTCGGGGGGGGAAGATACGCAGTATTTT.

There are a few counts of this clone. The chain is built from TRBV29-1 and TRBJ2-7; no clear D. The CDR3 contains 13 residues. The V gene's germline CDR1 is SQVTM and CDR2 ANQGSEA. With 1 base removed from V and 6 bases from J, the gap between germline ends came to 13 bases. CDR3 loop: CSVEVLASGEQYF. The CDR3 DNA is TGCAGCGTTGAAGTACTCGCCTCGGGCGAGCAGTACTTC.

This clone was seen more than once but under ten times. V and J are TRBV4-1 and TRBJ1-2; 11 bases map to TRBD1. The CDR3 runs to 16 residues. Germline V gives CDR1 MGHRA, CDR2 YSYEKL. The V and J ends lost 0 bases and 4 bases, in that order; junction bases with no gene match: 4. The CDR3 coding sequence is TGCGCCAGCAGCCAAGACGGGACAGGGGGTAGCTATGGCTACACCTTC. It translates to CASSQDGTGGSYGYTF.

The V gene is TRBV19, the J gene TRBJ1-1; D not certain. This CDR3 has 13 residues. V was trimmed by 5 bases and J by 1 base, leaving 8 bases between them. Per the germline V gene, CDR1 is LNHDA and CDR2 is SQIVND (reference sequence). The CDR3 nucleotides read TGTGCCAGTAGTGGAGGTAGGAACACTGAAGCTTTCTTT. This encodes CASSGGRNTEAFF.

The V gene is TRBV9, the J gene TRBJ2-7, with 8 bases lining up with TRBD2. CDR1 and CDR2 from the germline V gene are SGDLS and YYNGEE. The V gene end was trimmed by 3 bases and the J gene end by 2 bases; junction bases not matched to a gene: 4. The CDR3 has 14 residues. The CDR3 DNA is TGTGCCAGCAGCGGCGGGGGGTCAGCCTACGAGCAGTACTTC. Its protein is CASSGGGSAYEQYF.

The V gene is TRBV2, the J gene TRBJ1-1; D is perhaps TRBD1 (5 bases). Trimming shortened V by 6 bases and J by 4 bases, and 15 bases separated the two germline ends. CDR1 is SNHLY and CDR2 is FYNNEI in the germline V gene. This CDR3 contains 14 residues. CDR3 nucleotides: TGTGCCAGCAGGTACGGGGGGTCGGGCACTGAAGCTTTCTTT. As protein: CASRYGGSGTEAFF. The full variable domain, its missing parts supplied by reference TRBV2 and TRBJ1-1, is EPEVTQTPSHQVTQMGQEVILRCVPISNHLYFYWYRQILGQKVEFLVSFYNNEISEKSEIFDDQFSVERPDGSNFTLKIRSTKLEDSAMYFCASRYGGSGTEAFFGQGTRLTVV.

V and J are TRBV5-1 and TRBJ2-1; 10 nucleotides agree with TRBD2. Germline-derived CDR1 and CDR2 are SGHRS and YFSETQ. CDR3 length: 17 amino acids. V gave up 4 bases and J gave up 1 base; unmatched junction bases: 8. The CDR3 DNA follows: TGCGCCAGCAGCGGGGGGGGACTAGCGAGGTCCTACAATGAGCAGTTCTTC. It codes for CASSGGGLARSYNEQFF.

The gene calls are TRBV5-1 and TRBJ2-6, with 8 positions matching TRBD1. Trimming cost V 0 bases and J 2 bases; bases outside gene matches: 4. The CDR3 runs to 17 residues. Germline V gene lookup returns CDR1 SGHRS and CDR2 YFSETQ. The CDR3 loop is CASSLGTGLAGANVLTF. The CDR3 DNA follows: TGCGCCAGCAGCTTGGGGACAGGGTTAGCTGGGGCCAACGTCCTGACTTTC.